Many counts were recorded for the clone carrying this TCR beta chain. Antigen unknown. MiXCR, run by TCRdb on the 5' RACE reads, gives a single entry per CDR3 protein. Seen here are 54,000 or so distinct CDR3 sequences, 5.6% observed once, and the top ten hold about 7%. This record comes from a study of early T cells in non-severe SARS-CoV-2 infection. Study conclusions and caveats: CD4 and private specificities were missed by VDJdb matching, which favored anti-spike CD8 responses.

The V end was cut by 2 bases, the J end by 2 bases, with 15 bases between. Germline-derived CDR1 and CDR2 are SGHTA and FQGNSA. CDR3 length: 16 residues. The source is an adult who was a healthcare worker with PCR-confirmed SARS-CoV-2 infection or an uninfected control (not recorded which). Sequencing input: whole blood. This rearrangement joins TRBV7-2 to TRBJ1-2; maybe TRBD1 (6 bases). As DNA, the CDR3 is TGTGCCAGCAGCTTACTTCCCGGACAGATCAACTATGGCTACACCTTC. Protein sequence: CASSLLPGQINYGYTF. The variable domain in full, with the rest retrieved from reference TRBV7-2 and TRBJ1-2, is GAGVSQSPSNKVTEKGKDVELRCDPISGHTALYWYRQSLGQGLEFLIYFQGNSAPDKSGLPSDRFSAERTGGSVSTLTIQRTQQEDSAVYLCASSLLPGQINYGYTFGSGTRLTVV.